One and the same sample provided the 7 T cell receptor beta chains below, sequenced in a study of glioma-infiltrating T cells. Using RNA template, CDR3s of TCR alpha and beta were amplified with iRepertoire arm-PCR. MiXCR was run by TCRdb on the multiplex PCR reads, yielding one entry per CDR3 protein. This table has about 180,000 distinct CDR3 sequences, around 40% appearing once. Sequenced sample: glioma tissue, nonneoplastic brain tissue, or PBMCs (not recorded which). The receptor set was obtained from a human donor with low-grade glioma or glioblastoma, undergoing nonglioma brain surgery, or in good health (not recorded which).

This clonotype was counted only a few times. The chain carries TRBV2 and TRBJ2-3, with 7 bases identical to TRBD2. V lost 7 bases to trimming and J lost 4 bases; unmatched junction nucleotides: 8. The CDR3 extends over 14 amino acids. Germline V gene data show CDR1 as SNHLY and CDR2 as FYNNEI. CDR3 protein: CASTLPGGADTQYF. The CDR3 nucleotides read TGTGCCAGCACCTTACCGGGAGGCGCAGATACGCAGTATTTT. The entire variable domain, with the rest obtained from reference TRBV2 and TRBJ2-3, is as follows: EPEVTQTPSHQVTQMGQEVILRCVPISNHLYFYWYRQILGQKVEFLVSFYNNEISEKSEIFDDQFSVERPDGSNFTLKIRSTKLEDSAMYFCASTLPGGADTQYFGPGTRLTVL.

About this clonotype itself: This may be a read error, as it is one base from a much larger clone. No conserved phenylalanine or tryptophan ends this CDR3, so it is likely a read error. The V gene is TRBV6-6, the J gene TRBJ1-2; a weak D match, TRBD1 (6 bases). Trimming cost V 5 bases and J 4 bases, with 20 bases left between them. Germline values: CDR1 MNHNY, CDR2 SVGAGI (reference sequence). The CDR3 spans 16 residues. This CDR3 is CASSQTPQGIGYGYTY. The CDR3 DNA sequence: TGTGCCAGCAGTCAAACCCCGCAGGGGATCGGCTATGGCTACACCTAC.

This clonotype has a handful of counts. A read error may explain this, as a much larger clone is one base away. The gene calls are TRBV7-2 and TRBJ1-1; no clear D gene. The germline gives CDR1 SGHTA, CDR2 FQGNSA. The CDR3 extends over 13 amino acids. The CDR3 loop reads CASSSDKNTKAFF. The CDR3, as DNA: TGTGCCAGCAGCTCTGACAAGAACACTAAAGCTTTCTTT.

This chain joins TRBV20-1 and TRBJ2-5; D is undetermined. The CDR3 spans 11 residues. V lost 2 bases, J lost 14 bases, and 15 bases lay in between. Germline V lookup: CDR1 DFQATT, CDR2 SNEGSKA (reference sequence). CDR3 nucleotide sequence: TGCAGTGCTAGAACGACGGAAAGCAAATACTTC. Protein sequence: CSARTTESKYF.

This clonotype occurred a few times. With a much larger clone just one base away, this may be a read error. The chain uses TRBV7-2 and TRBJ2-3; unclear D gene. CDR1 and CDR2 (germline): SGHTA, FQGNSA. CDR3 length: 13 amino acids. V was cut by 3 bases and J by 7 bases, with 11 bases left in between. Written as DNA, the CDR3 is TGTGCCAGCAGCTTGATGCTATCATATACGCAGTATTTT. Its protein is CASSLMLSYTQYF.

As to this clonotype: A much larger clone sits a single nucleotide away, making a read error possible. The chain links TRBV6-5 to TRBJ2-7; D is uncertain. The CDR3 has 12 residues. The germline CDR1 and CDR2 sequences are MNHEY and SVGAGI. V lost 4 bases, J lost 9 bases, and 13 bases lay in between. The CDR3 reads CASSLTDSSQYF. CDR3 bases: TGTGCCAGCAGTTTAACCGATAGTTCGCAGTACTTC.

The chain employs TRBV6-2 or TRBV6-3 and TRBJ2-1, with 7 bases that match TRBD1. There are 14 residues in the CDR3. V was clipped by 9 bases and J by 6 bases; unmatched bases: 11. Germline V gene sequence: CDR1 MNHEY, CDR2 SVGEGT. CDR3 DNA sequence: TGTGCCAGTTACTCAATGCCAGGGGGCAATGAGCAGTTCTTC. Protein: CASYSMPGGNEQFF.